This entry is about one TCR beta chain. This entry belongs to a study of blood T cell repertoires in COVID-19. For the study at large: From T cells, B-cell-depleted T cells, or PBMCs came the material, which was cDNA or gDNA.

Measured with immunoSEQ multiplex PCR; TCRdb has only the in-frame clones, and not every one. The sample carries under 95,000 clones, over 80% recorded once. The CDR3 has 15 amino acids. V lost 1 base and J lost 3; bases outside the gene matches: 6. Germline V gene lookup returns CDR1 LGHNA and CDR2 YSLEER. V is TRBV4-3 and J is TRBJ2-7; 7 bases match TRBD1. The receptor was derived from a human donor in a cohort sampled during active COVID-19. The sequencing sample was made of peripheral blood. The CDR3 DNA sequence: TGCGCCAGCAGCCAAGGAGGGCAGGGGGACTACGAGCAGTACTTC. Residues: CASSQGGQGDYEQYF.